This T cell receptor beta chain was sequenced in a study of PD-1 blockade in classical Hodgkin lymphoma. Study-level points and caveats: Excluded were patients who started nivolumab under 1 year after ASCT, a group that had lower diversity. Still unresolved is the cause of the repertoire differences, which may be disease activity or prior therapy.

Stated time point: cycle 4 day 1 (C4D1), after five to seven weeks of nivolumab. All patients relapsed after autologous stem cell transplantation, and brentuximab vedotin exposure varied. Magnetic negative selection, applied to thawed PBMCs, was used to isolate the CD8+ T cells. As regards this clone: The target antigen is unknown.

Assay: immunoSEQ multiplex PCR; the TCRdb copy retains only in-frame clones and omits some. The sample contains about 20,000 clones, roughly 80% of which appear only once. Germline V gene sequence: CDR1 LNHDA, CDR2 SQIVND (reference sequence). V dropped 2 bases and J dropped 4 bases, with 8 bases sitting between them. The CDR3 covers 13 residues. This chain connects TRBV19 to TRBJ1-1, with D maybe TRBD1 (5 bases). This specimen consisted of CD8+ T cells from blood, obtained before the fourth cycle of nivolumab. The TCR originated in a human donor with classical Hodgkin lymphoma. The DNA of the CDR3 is TGTGCCAGTAGTATACAGGGATTCACTGAAGCTTTCTTT. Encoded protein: CASSIQGFTEAFF. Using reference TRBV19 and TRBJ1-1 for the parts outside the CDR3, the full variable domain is DGGITQSPKYLFRKEGQNVTLSCEQNLNHDAMYWYRQDPGQGLRLIYYSQIVNDFQKGDIAEGYSVSREKKESFPLTVTSAQKNPTAFYLCASSIQGFTEAFFGQGTRLTVV.